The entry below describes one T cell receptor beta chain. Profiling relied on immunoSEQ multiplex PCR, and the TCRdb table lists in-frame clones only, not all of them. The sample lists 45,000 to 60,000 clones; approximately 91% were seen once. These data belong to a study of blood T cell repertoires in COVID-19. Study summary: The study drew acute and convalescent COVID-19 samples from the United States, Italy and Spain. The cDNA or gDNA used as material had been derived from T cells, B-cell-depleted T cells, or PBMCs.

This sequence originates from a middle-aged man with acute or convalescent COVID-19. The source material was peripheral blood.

In nucleotides, the CDR3 is TGTGCCTGGGACAAGACAGGGGGAAGTGGAGAGCAGTACTTC. Its protein is CAWDKTGGSGEQYF. This sequence joins TRBV30 and TRBJ2-7; 9 nucleotides align to TRBD1. V lost 5 bases, J lost 7 bases, and 12 bases stayed unmatched. Germline CDR1 and CDR2: GTSNPN and SVGIG (reference sequence). This CDR3 region has 14 residues. The variable domain in full, completed from reference TRBV30 and TRBJ2-7, reads SQTIHQWPATLVQPVGSPLSLECTVEGTSNPNLYWYRQAAGRGLQLLFYSVGIGQISSEVPQNLSASRPQDRQFILSSKKLLLSDSGFYLCAWDKTGGSGEQYFGPGTRLTVT.